The 14 T cell receptor beta chains given below trace back to one sample, sequenced in a study of blood T cell repertoires in COVID-19. Data came from immunoSEQ multiplex PCR; TCRdb stores just in-frame clones and leaves some out. The sample carries more than 35,000 clones, more than 70% recorded once. Sample: peripheral blood. These receptors all stem from a human donor in a cohort sampled during active COVID-19.

V is TRBV7-8 and J is TRBJ2-7, with D possibly being TRBD2 (6 bases). The germline CDR1 and CDR2 sequences are SGHVS and FQNEAQ. With 4 bases removed from V and 0 bases from J, the gap between germline ends came to 10 bases. This CDR3 has 14 amino acids. The CDR3 region has the DNA TGTGCCAGCAGCTCCCCGGGAGCCTCCTACGAGCAGTACTTC. Its protein product is CASSSPGASYEQYF.

V usage is TRBV7-8 and J usage is TRBJ2-1; D might be TRBD1 (6 bases). The ends were cut back, 0 bases at V and 5 bases at J, with 11 bases in the middle. The CDR3 spans 15 residues. Looked up from germline, CDR1 is SGHVS and CDR2 is FQNEAQ. The CDR3 sequence: CASSLAGARNNEQFF. CDR3 coding DNA: TGTGCCAGCAGCTTAGCGGGGGCGCGGAACAATGAGCAGTTCTTC.

This clone was observed a single time. The V gene is TRBV12-3 or TRBV12-4, the J gene TRBJ2-5; no clear D. V lost 5 bases to trimming and J lost 2 bases, with 9 bases between them. The CDR3 covers 13 residues. The CDR3 is CASSGQSQETQYF. The CDR3 nucleotides read TGTGCCAGCAGTGGGCAGTCTCAAGAGACCCAGTACTTC.

The chain employs TRBV9 and TRBJ2-3; TRBD2 matches 8 bases. The germline V gene has CDR1 SGDLS and CDR2 YYNGEE. This CDR3 region has 15 residues. V lost 4 bases, J lost 6 bases, and 10 bases stayed unmatched. The CDR3 is CASSILGGAGDTQYF. In DNA form, the CDR3 reads TGTGCCAGCAGCATCCTCGGGGGGGCGGGCGATACGCAGTATTTT.

The chain couples TRBV3-1 (or the pseudogene TRBV3-2) to TRBJ1-4; TRBD1 is a possible D gene (5 bases). Deletions cut 1 base from V and 8 bases from J, with 11 bases between. The CDR3 is made up of 14 amino acids. CDR1 and CDR2 (germline): LGHDT, YNNKEL (reference sequence). CDR3 nucleotides: TGTGCCAGCAGCCAAGTGGAAGGGGTCGAAAAACTGTTTTTT. As protein: CASSQVEGVEKLFF.

The chain joins TRBV7-9 to TRBJ2-3; 14 bases map to TRBD2. The CDR3 totals 16 residues. Germline CDR1 is SEHNR and CDR2 is FQNEAQ (reference sequence). V lost 5 bases and J lost 1; bases outside the gene matches: 2. The CDR3 spells CASSPGLAGGTDTQYF. CDR3 DNA sequence: TGTGCCAGCAGCCCGGGACTAGCGGGGGGCACAGATACGCAGTATTTT.

V gene TRBV11-2 combines with J gene TRBJ2-2, with a tentative D call TRBD2 (5 bases). Germline CDR1 SGHAT, CDR2 FQNNGV. Trimming stripped 6 bases from V and 0 bases from J, with 11 bases between. This CDR3 is built from 15 residues. CDR3 DNA sequence: TGTGCCAGCAGTATTCCGAGGGCGAACACCGGGGAGCTGTTTTTT. It translates to CASSIPRANTGELFF.

The chain employs TRBV28 and TRBJ1-2; 10 bases align to TRBD1. The V and J ends lost 5 bases and 0 bases, in that order; junction bases with no gene match: 9. The V gene's germline CDR1 is MDHEN and CDR2 SYDVKM. The CDR3 consists of 17 residues. CDR3 bases: TGTGCCAGCAGTCCATTCGACAGGGGGCATACTAACTATGGCTACACCTTC. It translates to CASSPFDRGHTNYGYTF.

The chain has TRBV9 and TRBJ1-3, with unresolved D. Trimming removed 2 bases at V and 2 bases at J, with 8 bases between. The germline gives CDR1 SGDLS, CDR2 YYNGEE. The CDR3 loop spans 14 amino acids. The CDR3 DNA is TGTGCCAGCAGCGTGACCCGGGCTGGAAACACCATATATTTT. As protein: CASSVTRAGNTIYF. Drawing the rest from reference TRBV9 and TRBJ1-3, the complete variable domain is DSGVTQTPKHLITATGQRVTLRCSPRSGDLSVYWYQQSLDQGLQFLIQYYNGEERAKGNILERFSAQQFPDLHSELNLSSLELGDSALYFCASSVTRAGNTIYFGEGSWLTVV.

CDR3 nucleotides: TGTGCCAGCTCACCTGTGGAGACTCCTAGGGGAACGCAGTATTTT. It is translated as CASSPVETPRGTQYF. The chain couples TRBV18 to TRBJ2-3; tentatively, D is TRBD1 (5 bases). V shed 3 bases and J shed 9 bases, with 19 bases lying between them. Germline V CDR1 and CDR2: KGHSH, LQKENI. This CDR3 is built from 15 residues.

This chain connects TRBV28 to TRBJ2-5, with D possibly TRBD2 on 6 matching bases. V gave up 3 bases and J gave up 5 bases, with 10 bases separating them. CDR1 MDHEN and CDR2 SYDVKM come from the germline V gene. This CDR3 is built from 13 residues. The CDR3 sequence is CASSFVGGETQYF. CDR3 DNA: TGTGCCAGCAGTTTTGTTGGGGGGGAGACCCAGTACTTC.

This chain connects TRBV7-9 to TRBJ2-1; possibly TRBD1 for D (5 bases). Germline CDR1 SEHNR, CDR2 FQNEAQ (reference sequence). The CDR3 runs to 13 residues. Trimming removed 5 bases at V and 4 bases at J, with 9 bases between. The CDR3 bases are TGTGCCAGCAGCGAGGACAAATACAATGAGCAGTTCTTC. This translates into CASSEDKYNEQFF.

CDR3 sequence: CASSSPTRGAYNEQFF. In DNA form, the CDR3 reads TGTGCCAGCAGCTCCCCTACCCGGGGGGCCTACAATGAGCAGTTCTTC. V and J are TRBV27 and TRBJ2-1, with 7 bases lining up with TRBD2. In germline, CDR1 is MNHEY, CDR2 SMNVEV (reference sequence). V gave up 6 bases and J gave up 2 bases; unmatched junction bases: 10. The CDR3 has 16 residues.

This clone has only one observation. The chain couples TRBV13 to TRBJ2-1, with 8 bases identical to TRBD1. Per germline, CDR1 PRHDT and CDR2 FYEKMQ (reference sequence). V lost 5 bases to trimming and J lost 7 bases; unmatched junction nucleotides: 4. The CDR3 is 13 amino acids. The CDR3 DNA follows: TGTGCCAGCAGCCTAAACAGGGGGAATGAGCAGTTCTTC. It specifies CASSLNRGNEQFF.